The clone carrying this T cell receptor (beta chain) was seen a handful of times. What it binds is unknown. The TCR beta CDR3 regions underwent amplification from RNA transcripts. The workflow started with a first-round RT-PCR run with HTBI primers and then moved on to a second-round multiplex PCR. TCRdb reprocessed the multiplex PCR reads with MiXCR, giving one entry per CDR3 protein. The repertoire holds under 800,000 distinct CDR3 sequences, with 22% as singletons. These data come from a study of Graves' ophthalmopathy and Graves' hyperthyroidism. The authors enrolled newly diagnosed hyperthyroidism patients aged 18 to 65 with under 2 months' duration. The diagnosis was founded upon clinical symptoms, serum thyroxine, TRAb, thyroid ultrasound and orbital computed tomography. Germline trimming cut 2 bases from V and 6 bases from J; bases unmatched to any gene: 9. Looked up from germline, CDR1 is GTSNPN and CDR2 is SVGIG (reference sequence). This CDR3 spans 16 amino acids.

Study conclusions and caveats: Blood shared most expanded thyroid clonotypes above 0.001 frequency.

The origin of this receptor is a woman in her late teens or twenties with stable Graves' hyperthyroidism. Some clones in this sample may be carry-over from other donors' samples. V gene TRBV30 combines with J gene TRBJ1-6; TRBD1 matches 8 bases. The sample was peripheral blood. CDR3 residues: CAWSTHGQGLNSPLHF. The CDR3 coding sequence is TGTGCCTGGAGTACCCATGGACAGGGTCTTAATTCACCCCTCCACTTT.